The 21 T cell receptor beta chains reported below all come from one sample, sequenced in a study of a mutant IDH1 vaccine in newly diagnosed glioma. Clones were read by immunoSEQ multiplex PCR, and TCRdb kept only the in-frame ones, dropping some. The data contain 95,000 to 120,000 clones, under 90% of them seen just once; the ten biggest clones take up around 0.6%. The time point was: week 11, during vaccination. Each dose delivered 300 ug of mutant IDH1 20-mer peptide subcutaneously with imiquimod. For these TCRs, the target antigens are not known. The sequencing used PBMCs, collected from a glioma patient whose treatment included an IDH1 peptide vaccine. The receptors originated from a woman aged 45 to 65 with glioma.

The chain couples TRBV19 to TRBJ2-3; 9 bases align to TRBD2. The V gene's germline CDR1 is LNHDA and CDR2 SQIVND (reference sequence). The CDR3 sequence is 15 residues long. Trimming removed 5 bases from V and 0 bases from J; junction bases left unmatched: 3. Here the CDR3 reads CASSSSGASTDTQYF. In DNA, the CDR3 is TGTGCCAGTAGTTCTAGCGGGGCTAGCACAGATACGCAGTATTTT.

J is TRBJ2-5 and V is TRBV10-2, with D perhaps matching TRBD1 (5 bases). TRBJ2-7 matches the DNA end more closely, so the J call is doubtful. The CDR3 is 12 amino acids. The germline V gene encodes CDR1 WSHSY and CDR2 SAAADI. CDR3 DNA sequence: TGCGCCAGCAGGGTTGACAGCTACGAGCAGTACTTC. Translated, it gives CASRVDSYEQYF.

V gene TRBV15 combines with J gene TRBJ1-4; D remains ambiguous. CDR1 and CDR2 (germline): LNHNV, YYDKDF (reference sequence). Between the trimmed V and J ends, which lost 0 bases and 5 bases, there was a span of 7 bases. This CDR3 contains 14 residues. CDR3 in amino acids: CATSRDVGNEKLFF. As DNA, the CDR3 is TGTGCCACCAGCAGAGATGTAGGAAATGAAAAACTGTTTTTT.

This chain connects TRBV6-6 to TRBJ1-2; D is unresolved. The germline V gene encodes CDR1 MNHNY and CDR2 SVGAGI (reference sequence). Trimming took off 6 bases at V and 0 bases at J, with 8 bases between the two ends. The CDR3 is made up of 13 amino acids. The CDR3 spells CASSLDPNYGYTF. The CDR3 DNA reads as TGTGCCAGCAGCCTGGACCCTAACTATGGCTACACCTTC.

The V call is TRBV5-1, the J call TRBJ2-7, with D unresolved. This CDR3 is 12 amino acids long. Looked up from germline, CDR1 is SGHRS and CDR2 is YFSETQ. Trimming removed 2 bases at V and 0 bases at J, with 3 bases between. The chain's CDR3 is CASSLSSYEQYF. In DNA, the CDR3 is TGCGCCAGCAGCTTAAGCTCCTACGAGCAGTACTTC.

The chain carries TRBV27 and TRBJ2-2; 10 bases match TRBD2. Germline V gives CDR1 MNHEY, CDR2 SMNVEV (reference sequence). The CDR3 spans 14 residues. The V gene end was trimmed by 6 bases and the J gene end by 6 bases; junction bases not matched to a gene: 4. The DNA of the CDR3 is TGTGCCAGCAGACTAGCGGGGTCCCCCGGGGAGCTGTTTTTT. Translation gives CASRLAGSPGELFF.

In DNA form, the CDR3 reads TGTGCCAGCAGTTACTCGTCATCGGGAAACACCATATATTTT. This sequence encodes CASSYSSSGNTIYF. The chain combines TRBV6-5 with TRBJ1-3; D is undetermined. The CDR3 covers 14 residues. Germline V lookup: CDR1 MNHEY, CDR2 SVGAGI. Trimming cost V 0 bases and J 4 bases, with 7 bases left between them.

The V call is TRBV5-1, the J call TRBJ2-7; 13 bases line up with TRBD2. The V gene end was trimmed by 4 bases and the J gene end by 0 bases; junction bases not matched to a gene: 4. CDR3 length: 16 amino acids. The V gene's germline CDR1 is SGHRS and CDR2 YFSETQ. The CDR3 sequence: CASSPRTSGSSYEQYF. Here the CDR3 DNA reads TGCGCCAGCAGCCCCCGGACTAGCGGGAGCTCCTACGAGCAGTACTTC.

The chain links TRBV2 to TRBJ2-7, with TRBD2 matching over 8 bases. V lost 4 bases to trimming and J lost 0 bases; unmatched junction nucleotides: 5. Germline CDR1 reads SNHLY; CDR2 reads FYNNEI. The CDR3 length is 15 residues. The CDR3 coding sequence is TGTGCCAGCAGTGTAGGCGGGGGGAGCTCCTACGAGCAGTACTTC. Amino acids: CASSVGGGSSYEQYF.

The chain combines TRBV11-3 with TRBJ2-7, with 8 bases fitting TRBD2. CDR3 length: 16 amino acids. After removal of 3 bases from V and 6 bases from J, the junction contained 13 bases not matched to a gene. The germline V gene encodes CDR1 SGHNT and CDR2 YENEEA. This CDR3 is CASSFESQPGGAEQYF. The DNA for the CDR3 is TGTGCCAGCAGCTTTGAGTCGCAGCCCGGGGGGGCCGAGCAGTACTTC.

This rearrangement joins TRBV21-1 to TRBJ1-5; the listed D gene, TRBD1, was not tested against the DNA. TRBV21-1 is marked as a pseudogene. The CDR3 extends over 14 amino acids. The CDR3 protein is CASSNRARGQPQHF. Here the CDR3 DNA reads TGTGCCAGCAGCAATAGGGCCAGGGGGCAGCCCCAGCATTTT.

This chain's CDR3 is CASSYSQEAFF. CDR3 nucleotide sequence: TGTGCCAGCAGTTACTCACAGGAGGCTTTCTTT. This chain connects TRBV6-5 to TRBJ1-1; possible D gene TRBD1, 5 bases. CDR1 is MNHEY, CDR2 SVGAGI, per germline. CDR3 length: 11 amino acids. With 0 bases removed from V and 11 bases from J, the gap between germline ends came to 7 bases.

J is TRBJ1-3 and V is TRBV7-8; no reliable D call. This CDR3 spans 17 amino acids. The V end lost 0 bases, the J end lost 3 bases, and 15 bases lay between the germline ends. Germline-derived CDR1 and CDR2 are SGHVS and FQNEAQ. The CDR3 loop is CASSLAQPGPVGNTIYF. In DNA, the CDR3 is TGTGCCAGCAGCTTAGCGCAGCCGGGCCCCGTTGGAAACACCATATATTTT.

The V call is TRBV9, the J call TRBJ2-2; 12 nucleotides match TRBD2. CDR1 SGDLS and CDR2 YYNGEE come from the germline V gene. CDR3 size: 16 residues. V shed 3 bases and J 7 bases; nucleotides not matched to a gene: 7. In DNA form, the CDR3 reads TGTGCCAGCAGCGCACCTAGCGGGAGGGCCTACGGGGAGCTGTTTTTT. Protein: CASSAPSGRAYGELFF.

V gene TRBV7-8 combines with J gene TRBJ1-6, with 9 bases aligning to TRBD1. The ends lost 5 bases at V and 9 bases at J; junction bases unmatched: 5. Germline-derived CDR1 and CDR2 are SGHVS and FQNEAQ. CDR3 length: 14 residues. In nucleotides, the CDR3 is TGTGCCAGCAGCCCGGACAGGGGAGGTTCACCCCTCCACTTT. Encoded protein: CASSPDRGGSPLHF.

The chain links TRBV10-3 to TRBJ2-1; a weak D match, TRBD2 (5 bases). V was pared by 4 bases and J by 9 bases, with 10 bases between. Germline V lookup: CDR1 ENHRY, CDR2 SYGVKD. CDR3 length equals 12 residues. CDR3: CAISGGFIEQFF. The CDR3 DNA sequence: TGTGCCATCAGTGGAGGGTTCATTGAGCAGTTCTTC.

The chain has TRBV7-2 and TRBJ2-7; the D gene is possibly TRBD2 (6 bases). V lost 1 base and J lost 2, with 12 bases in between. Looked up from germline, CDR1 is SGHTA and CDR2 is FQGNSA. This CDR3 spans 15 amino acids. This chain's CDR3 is CASSLELAETYEQYF. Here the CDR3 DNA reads TGTGCCAGCAGCTTAGAACTAGCCGAAACCTACGAGCAGTACTTC.

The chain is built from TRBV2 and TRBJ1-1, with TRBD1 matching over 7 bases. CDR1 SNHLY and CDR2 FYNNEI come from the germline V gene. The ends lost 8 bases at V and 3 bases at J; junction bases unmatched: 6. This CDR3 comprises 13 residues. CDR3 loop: CASGAGGDTEAFF. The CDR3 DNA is TGTGCCAGCGGGGCAGGGGGTGACACTGAAGCTTTCTTT.

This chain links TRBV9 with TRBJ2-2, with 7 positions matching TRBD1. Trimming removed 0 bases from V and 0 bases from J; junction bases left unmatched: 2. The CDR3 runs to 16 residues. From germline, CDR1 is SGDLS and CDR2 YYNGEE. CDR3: CASSVVGGANTGELFF. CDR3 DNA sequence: TGTGCCAGCAGCGTAGTAGGGGGCGCGAACACCGGGGAGCTGTTTTTT. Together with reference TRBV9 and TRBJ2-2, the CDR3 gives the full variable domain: DSGVTQTPKHLITATGQRVTLRCSPRSGDLSVYWYQQSLDQGLQFLIQYYNGEERAKGNILERFSAQQFPDLHSELNLSSLELGDSALYFCASSVVGGANTGELFFGEGSRLTVL.

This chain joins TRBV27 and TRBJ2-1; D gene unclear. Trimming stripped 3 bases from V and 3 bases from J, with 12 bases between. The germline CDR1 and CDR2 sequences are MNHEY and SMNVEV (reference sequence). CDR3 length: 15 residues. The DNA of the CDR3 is TGTGCCAGCAGTTTTCAAATCGGCGGCTACAATGAGCAGTTCTTC. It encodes CASSFQIGGYNEQFF.

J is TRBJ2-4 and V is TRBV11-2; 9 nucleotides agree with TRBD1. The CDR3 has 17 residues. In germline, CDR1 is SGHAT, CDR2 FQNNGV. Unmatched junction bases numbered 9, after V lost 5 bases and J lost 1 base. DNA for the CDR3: TGTGCCAGCAGCCCAGTAACAGGGGGCTCGGCCAAAAACATTCAGTACTTC. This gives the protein CASSPVTGGSAKNIQYF.